This TCR beta chain was identified in a study of beta chain features in type 1 diabetes. Regarding this clone: The antigen remains unidentified.

Notes on the study in general: Patients with Type 1 diabetes showed moderately but significantly shorter TCRB CDR3s in all four CD4+ subsets.

One heparinised blood draw averaging about 120 mL was given by each donor. Expressed TCRB transcripts were sequenced because the entire RNA isolate underwent reverse transcription. Some clones are missing from TCRdb's copy, which holds only in-frame ones; the method was immunoSEQ multiplex PCR. The repertoire holds some 900,000 clones, with roughly 17% as singletons. V dropped 3 bases and J dropped 6; count of bases not matched to a gene: 5. Per the germline V gene, CDR1 is MDHEN and CDR2 is SYDVKM. The CDR3 runs 13 residues. The chain joins TRBV28 to TRBJ2-7; 7 bases agree with TRBD2. This receptor was obtained from a woman under 30 in good health. Source material: naive CD4+ T cells from blood. The CDR3 loop is CASSFPGTTEQYF. The CDR3 DNA sequence: TGTGCCAGCAGTTTTCCCGGGACTACCGAGCAGTACTTC.